The clone carrying this T cell receptor beta chain was observed many times. These data belong to a study of spatial heterogeneity in lung cancer. TCRdb independently ran MiXCR on the 5' RACE reads; one entry per CDR3 protein. This sample yields some 44,000 distinct CDR3 sequences, of which about an eighth are seen a single time; 50% to 70% belongs to the top ten. Time point meaning: sample taken at primary tumor resection. Without sorting, whole RNA was sequenced from tumor, nontumor lung or frozen PBMC. V lost 5 bases, J lost 3 bases, and 11 bases lay in between. Looked up from germline, CDR1 is SNHLY and CDR2 is FYNNEI. The CDR3 is 14 residues long.

Sequencing used PBMCs, obtained at surgery. This sequence joins TRBV2 and TRBJ2-1; tentative D call: TRBD2 (5 bases). The receptor was derived from a male donor with early-stage non-small cell lung cancer. DNA for the CDR3: TGTGCCAGCAGTATACTAGAGGACTACAATGAGCAGTTCTTC. It codes for CASSILEDYNEQFF.